This T cell receptor beta chain was identified in a study of shared clonotypes between healthy human individuals. The CDR3 has 19 residues. Per germline, CDR1 PRHDT and CDR2 FYEKMQ (reference sequence). J gave up 0 bases and V 5 bases, and 11 bases lay outside the gene matches. Original analysis: With immunoSEQ giving junction-only sequences and no quality scores, filtering differed. Produced via immunoSEQ multiplex PCR; TCRdb's table is partial and in-frame only. Clone size and the V and J calls come from that table; the DNA yielded D and trimming. The sample holds some 1 million clones, about 75% seen once.

Sequencing was performed on memory CD4+ T cells sorted from blood. Documented subset: CD45RA-negative fraction. This sequence joins TRBV13 and TRBJ2-5, with TRBD2 matching over 14 bases. This clonotype was obtained from a man between 18 and 35 years old in good health. The CDR3 bases are TGTGCCAGCAGCATACGGGGGGGACTAGCGGGAGAGCACCAAGAGACCCAGTACTTC. Translating gives CASSIRGGLAGEHQETQYF. Combining the CDR3 with reference TRBV13 and TRBJ2-5 gives the whole variable domain AAGVIQSPRHLIKEKRETATLKCYPIPRHDTVYWYQQGPGQDPQFLISFYEKMQSDKGSIPDRFSAQQFSDYHSELNMSSLELGDSALYFCASSIRGGLAGEHQETQYFGPGTRLLVL.